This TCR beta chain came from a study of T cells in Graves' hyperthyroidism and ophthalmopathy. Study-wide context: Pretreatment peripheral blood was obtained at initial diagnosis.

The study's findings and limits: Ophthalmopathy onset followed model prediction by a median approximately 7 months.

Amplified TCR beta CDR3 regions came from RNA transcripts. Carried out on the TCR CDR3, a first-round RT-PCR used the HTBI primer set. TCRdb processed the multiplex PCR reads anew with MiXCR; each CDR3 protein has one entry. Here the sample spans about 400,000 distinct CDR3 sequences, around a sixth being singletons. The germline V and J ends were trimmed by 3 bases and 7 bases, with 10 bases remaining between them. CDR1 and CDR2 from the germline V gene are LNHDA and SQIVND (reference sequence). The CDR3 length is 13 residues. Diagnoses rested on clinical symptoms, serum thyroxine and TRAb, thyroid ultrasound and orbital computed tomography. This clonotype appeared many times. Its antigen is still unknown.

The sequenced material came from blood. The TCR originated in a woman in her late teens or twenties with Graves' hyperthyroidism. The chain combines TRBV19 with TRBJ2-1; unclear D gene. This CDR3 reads CASSIGSPNEQFF. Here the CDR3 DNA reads TGTGCCAGTAGTATCGGTTCTCCTAATGAGCAGTTCTTC.